The 10 T cell receptor beta chains below come from one sample, sequenced in a study of blood T cell repertoires in COVID-19. TCRdb keeps only in-frame clones here, not all; method: immunoSEQ multiplex PCR. The repertoire includes some 330,000 clones, around 87% of them detected once, and roughly 1.9% sits in the top ten. Sequenced material: PBMCs or T cells enriched from blood (not recorded which). The receptors stem from a man aged 40-49 years in a cohort exposed to, infected with or recovered from COVID-19 (not recorded which).

The genes are TRBV4-2 and TRBJ2-1; maybe TRBD1 (5 bases). CDR1 LGHNA and CDR2 YNFKEQ come from the germline V gene. The V gene lost 0 bases and the J gene lost 2 bases, with 8 bases spanning the gap. This CDR3 comprises 15 residues. CDR3 DNA sequence: TGTGCCAGCAGCCAAGACAGGGTCGCCTACAATGAGCAGTTCTTC. Protein sequence: CASSQDRVAYNEQFF.

The chain uses TRBV5-1 and TRBJ2-5, with a tentative D call TRBD2 (7 bases). Between the trimmed V and J ends, which lost 3 bases and 2 bases, there was a span of 14 bases. The CDR3 has 15 residues. Germline V gene data show CDR1 as SGHRS and CDR2 as YFSETQ. CDR3 nucleotide sequence: TGCGCCAGCAGCTCACTACAGGGACTACAAGAGACCCAGTACTTC. This translates into CASSSLQGLQETQYF.

This clone was counted a few times. The same CDR3 is also encoded by other DNA sequences in this sample. This chain uses TRBV6-5 with TRBJ2-1; D is ambiguous. V dropped 0 bases and J dropped 3 bases, with 6 bases sitting between them. Germline V gives CDR1 MNHEY, CDR2 SVGAGI. This CDR3 region has 14 residues. In DNA form, the CDR3 reads TGTGCCAGCAGTTACTCGATCAGCTACAATGAGCAGTTCTTC. Translated, it gives CASSYSISYNEQFF.

The chain carries TRBV24-1 and TRBJ2-1, with D perhaps matching TRBD1 (5 bases). This CDR3 region has 12 residues. The ends were cut back, 7 bases at V and 5 bases at J, with 8 bases in the middle. Germline V lookup: CDR1 KGHDR, CDR2 SFDVKD. CDR3 amino acids: CATSQGNNEQFF. CDR3 bases: TGTGCCACCAGCCAGGGCAACAATGAGCAGTTCTTC.

The rearrangement joins TRBV3-1 (or the pseudogene TRBV3-2) to TRBJ2-3; D is ambiguous. The CDR3 length is 13 residues. Germline-derived CDR1 and CDR2 are LGHDT and YNNKEL (reference sequence). Trimming took off 0 bases at V and 8 bases at J, with 9 bases between the two ends. The CDR3 spells CASSQEGDGTQYF. CDR3 nucleotides: TGTGCCAGCAGCCAAGAAGGAGATGGTACGCAGTATTTT.

J is TRBJ2-3 and V is TRBV27; 8 bases are a match to TRBD2. The V gene end was trimmed by 4 bases and the J gene end by 3 bases; junction bases not matched to a gene: 6. Per the germline V gene, CDR1 is MNHEY and CDR2 is SMNVEV (reference sequence). The CDR3 sequence is 15 residues long. CDR3 DNA sequence: TGTGCCAGCAGTTCGGGCGGGAGGAGGACAGATACGCAGTATTTT. This translates into CASSSGGRRTDTQYF.

This sequence joins TRBV7-8 and TRBJ1-1; D is unresolved. Trimming cost V 5 bases and J 4 bases, with 17 bases left between them. CDR1 is SGHVS, CDR2 FQNEAQ, per germline. The CDR3 covers 15 residues. CDR3 protein: CASSRGSIMITEAFF. The CDR3 region has the DNA TGTGCCAGCAGCCGAGGGAGCATTATGATCACTGAAGCTTTCTTT.

The chain uses TRBV5-1 and TRBJ2-1, with TRBD2 identical over 11 bases. The germline gives CDR1 SGHRS, CDR2 YFSETQ. The J segment lost 7 bases and the V segment lost 2 bases, leaving 8 bases of the junction unmatched. The CDR3 contains 16 residues. CDR3 nucleotides: TGCGCCAGCAGCTTTCTACTAGCGGGAGTTGATAATGAGCAGTTCTTC. Translated: CASSFLLAGVDNEQFF.

This chain uses TRBV9 with TRBJ2-5; perhaps TRBD2 as D (5 bases). Germline V gives CDR1 SGDLS, CDR2 YYNGEE. The CDR3 loop spans 15 amino acids. Trimming removed 3 bases from V and 5 bases from J, with 17 bases in between. This CDR3 reads CASSALGRRAETQYF. CDR3 in DNA: TGTGCCAGCAGCGCCCTTGGGAGAAGGGCGGAGACCCAGTACTTC.

The CDR3 DNA sequence: TGTGCCAGCAGCCTCCGGGGGACTAGACAAGAGACCCAGTACTTC. Its translation: CASSLRGTRQETQYF. The chain links TRBV3-1 (or the pseudogene TRBV3-2) to TRBJ2-5, with 8 bases matching TRBD2. The CDR3 covers 15 residues. The V gene end was trimmed by 4 bases and the J gene end by 2 bases; junction bases not matched to a gene: 6. CDR1 is LGHDT, CDR2 YNNKEL, per germline (reference sequence).